This T cell receptor beta chain was profiled in a study of blood T cell repertoires in COVID-19 (TCRdb year 2020). Notes on the research overall: Samples covering the acute and convalescent phases of COVID-19 were provided by collaborators in the United States, Italy and Spain. Subjects who had been exposed to COVID-19, were actively infected with it, or had recovered from it provided the deeply sampled blood TCRbeta repertoires that made up the dataset. The material from the prospective study consisted of cDNA or gDNA derived from T cells, B-cell-depleted T cells, or PBMCs. The sample metadata nearly always contained a de-identified subject ID, COVID-19 status, age in years and sex. The repertoires were made available in a free public database intended to serve as a resource for research on the immune response to SARS-CoV-2. Where available, HLA class I and class II types were obtained from metadata supplied by the sample provider rather than from assay-based typing. The samples were drawn from the first 160 participants of the ongoing ImmuneRACE study and from 1,254 subjects provided by 6 global collaborators.

TCRbeta CDR3 regions were amplified from genomic DNA using the immunoSEQ Assay, a bias-controlled multiplex PCR. Regarding the original processing steps: The number of nucleated cells in each sample was estimated by amplification of reference gene primers within the assay. To quantify the absolute abundance of each unique TCRbeta CDR3 rearrangement, sequence reads were collapsed and filtered. For each sample, productive Simpson clonality was calculated by taking the square root of Simpson's diversity index across productive rearrangements. Held by TCRdb, this immuneACCESS table contains in-frame sequences only and omits some clones. Under half of the omission traces to an unresolved V gene where checked; the cause of the rest is unknown. V and J calls and clone size are as listed in that table; D and trimming were resolved from the DNA. The sample includes fewer than 250,000 clones, with roughly 82% observed a single time. 9.5% to 15% of the sample is held by the ten biggest clonotypes.

The study at large found these results: The quantity of clinical and demographic metadata differed by source and by participant and was supplied without curation.

As to this clone: Its antigen is not yet known. Base qualities are not provided; no much larger clone lies one nucleotide away.

The collaborating institutions used their own protocols to collect whole blood in K2EDTA tubes. For TCRbeta analysis, collaborator samples were shipped as frozen whole blood, as isolated PBMCs, or as DNA extracted from either sample type. The sequenced sample was peripheral blood. The origin of this receptor is a woman aged 40 to 50 with acute or convalescent COVID-19.

The CDR3 here reads CASSHTPQGDFYGYTF. The nucleotide sequence is given as TGTGCCAGCAGTCATACGCCACAGGGAGACTTCTATGGCTACACCTTC. The sequence is built from TRBV6-6 and TRBJ1-2, with TRBD1 perhaps the D gene, on 6 matching bases. The CDR3, cysteine through phenylalanine, is 16 amino acids long. The only DNA kept is the CDR3, 48 bases in frame from the first base. Between the V and J ends, shortened by 5 bases and 4 bases respectively, the junction contains 20 bases. CDR1 MNHNY and CDR2 SVGAGI are derived from the germline V gene (reference sequence).